A single sample is the source of the 21 T cell receptor beta chains below, sequenced in a study of T cell responses to AZD1222 COVID-19 vaccine. Data came from immunoSEQ multiplex PCR; TCRdb stores just in-frame clones and leaves some out. The repertoire holds 90,000 to 100,000 clones, over 75% seen once, with roughly 2.7% in the top ten. The sequencing here drew on peripheral blood, taken on day 0 of AZD1222 vaccination. These receptors were taken from an adult in good health.

The CDR3 spells CASSLARQGTETQYF. The DNA for the CDR3 is TGTGCCAGCAGCTTAGCCAGGCAGGGAACGGAGACCCAGTACTTC. The rearrangement uses TRBV7-2 and TRBJ2-5, with a weak D call TRBD1 (5 bases). The CDR3 loop spans 15 amino acids. Trimming pared 0 bases from V and 5 bases from J, leaving 13 bases between. Germline loops: CDR1 SGHTA, CDR2 FQGNSA.

The chain combines TRBV7-7 with TRBJ1-1, with 11 bases fitting TRBD1. Per the germline V gene, CDR1 is SSHAT and CDR2 is FNYEAQ (reference sequence). This CDR3 comprises 18 residues. The V gene end was trimmed by 4 bases and the J gene end by 3 bases; junction bases not matched to a gene: 13. CDR3 in DNA: TGTGCCAGCAGCTCGCGCTCGCCCCCGGGACAGGGGGACACTGAAGCTTTCTTT. It yields the protein CASSSRSPPGQGDTEAFF.

J is TRBJ1-1 and V is TRBV9, with D maybe TRBD1 (5 bases). Germline values: CDR1 SGDLS, CDR2 YYNGEE. Trimming stripped 4 bases from V and 5 bases from J, with 15 bases between. The CDR3 loop spans 14 amino acids. This CDR3 reads CASSFPGGGTEAFF. The CDR3 region has the DNA TGTGCCAGCAGCTTCCCGGGGGGAGGGACTGAAGCTTTCTTT.

V gene TRBV16 combines with J gene TRBJ2-3; D unresolved. CDR1 is KGHSY and CDR2 is FQNENV in the germline V gene. This CDR3 has 12 amino acids. Trimming shortened V by 5 bases and J by 6 bases, and 9 bases separated the two germline ends. The CDR3 DNA follows: TGTGCCAGCAGCGCCCGTTGGGATACGCAGTATTTT. This encodes CASSARWDTQYF.

The chain employs TRBV5-4 and TRBJ2-7; D possibly corresponds to TRBD2 (6 bases). Trimming cost V 3 bases and J 0 bases, with 13 bases left between them. Germline V gives CDR1 SGHNT, CDR2 YYREEE (reference sequence). The CDR3 runs 15 residues. The CDR3, as DNA: TGTGCCAGCAGCTACCGAGTGGGGGGCTCCTACGAGCAGTACTTC. Translated: CASSYRVGGSYEQYF. The variable domain in full, completed from reference TRBV5-4 and TRBJ2-7, reads ETGVTQSPTHLIKTRGQQVTLRCSSQSGHNTVSWYQQALGQGPQFIFQYYREEENGRGNFPPRFSGLQFPNYSSELNVNALELDDSALYLCASSYRVGGSYEQYFGPGTRLTVT.

This rearrangement joins TRBV7-8 to TRBJ1-5, with 7 bases aligning to TRBD1. CDR1 SGHVS and CDR2 FQNEAQ come from the germline V gene. The CDR3 consists of 15 residues. Trimming removed 5 bases from V and 7 bases from J; junction bases left unmatched: 11. The CDR3 DNA is TGTGCCAGCAGCGCCCGCAGAGGGGGCGGACAGCCCCAGCATTTT. This gives the protein CASSARRGGGQPQHF.

The rearrangement uses TRBV2 and TRBJ1-1; D is unclear. CDR1 and CDR2 (germline): SNHLY, FYNNEI. The CDR3 loop spans 11 amino acids. Trimming removed 7 bases at V and 1 base at J, with 4 bases between. CDR3 sequence: CASNGNTEAFF. In DNA form, the CDR3 reads TGTGCCAGCAATGGGAACACTGAAGCTTTCTTT.

V usage is TRBV12-5 and J usage is TRBJ1-4; D may be TRBD1 (5 bases). V was pared by 1 base and J by 0 bases, with 18 bases between. Germline V gene data show CDR1 as LGHNT and CDR2 as FRNRAP. The CDR3 sequence is 19 residues long. The CDR3 reads CASGLDPLGRRTTNEKLFF. CDR3 nucleotides: TGTGCTAGTGGTTTGGACCCCTTGGGGCGGAGAACAACTAATGAAAAACTGTTTTTT.

This clone was seen more than once but under ten times. This sequence joins TRBV30 and TRBJ1-1; no definite D call. The V and J ends lost 3 bases and 5 bases respectively, with 7 bases between them. Germline assignment: CDR1 GTSNPN and CDR2 SVGIG (reference sequence). This CDR3 is built from 11 residues. CDR3 nucleotides: TGTGCCTGGAGCGGGCAGACTGAAGCTTTCTTT. Translated, it gives CAWSGQTEAFF.

The chain carries TRBV20-1 and TRBJ1-5; D is perhaps TRBD1 (5 bases). V lost 3 bases and J lost 6, with 15 bases in between. CDR1 and CDR2 (germline): DFQATT, SNEGSKA (reference sequence). CDR3 length equals 14 residues. CDR3 protein: CSASSLGGSQPQHF. The CDR3 nucleotides are TGCAGTGCTAGTAGTTTGGGGGGGAGTCAGCCCCAGCATTTT.

The chain links TRBV19 to TRBJ2-5; a weak D match, TRBD1 (5 bases). V was shortened by 5 bases and J by 4 bases, with 14 bases between the two germline ends. The CDR3 has 14 residues. CDR1 LNHDA and CDR2 SQIVND come from the germline V gene (reference sequence). The CDR3, as DNA: TGTGCCAGTAGTCTCCAGGGATTTACAGAGACCCAGTACTTC. It yields the protein CASSLQGFTETQYF.

The chain is built from TRBV18 and TRBJ1-1; the D is unclear. The CDR3 spans 13 residues. Trimming removed 3 bases from V and 3 bases from J, with 8 bases in between. CDR1 and CDR2 (germline): KGHSH, LQKENI. The CDR3 region is CASSPWQDTEAFF. The CDR3 nucleotides are TGTGCCAGCTCACCGTGGCAGGACACTGAAGCTTTCTTT.

The V and J genes are TRBV9 and TRBJ2-1, with 10 bases identical to TRBD2. J was trimmed by 3 bases and V by 3 bases; bases with no gene match: 6. The CDR3 is 16 amino acids. Germline V CDR1 and CDR2: SGDLS, YYNGEE. The CDR3 DNA reads as TGTGCCAGCAGCGGAAGCGGGAGGGGTGACTACAATGAGCAGTTCTTC. It codes for CASSGSGRGDYNEQFF.

The chain carries TRBV9 and TRBJ1-5; D uncertain. Trimming stripped 0 bases from V and 7 bases from J, with 8 bases between. The CDR3 contains 13 residues. Looked up from germline, CDR1 is SGDLS and CDR2 is YYNGEE. CDR3: CASSVDINQPQHF. CDR3 nucleotide sequence: TGTGCCAGCAGCGTAGATATTAACCAGCCCCAGCATTTT.

CDR3 sequence (DNA): TGTGCCAGCAGCCCCCATATCAACTACGAGCAGTACTTC. Translation: CASSPHINYEQYF. The V call is TRBV14, the J call TRBJ2-7; the D is unclear. Germline CDR1 reads SGHDN; CDR2 reads FVKESK. The CDR3 spans 13 residues. V lost 4 bases and J lost 3, with 10 bases in between.

V and J are TRBV6-1 and TRBJ1-2; D ambiguous. Germline CDR1 MNHNS, CDR2 SASEGT. V was trimmed by 1 base and J by 2 bases, leaving 5 bases between them. This CDR3 is 13 amino acids long. The CDR3 loop reads CASSEDGNYGYTF. The CDR3 nucleotides read TGTGCCAGCAGTGAAGACGGCAACTATGGCTACACCTTC.

The rearrangement joins TRBV12-1 to TRBJ2-5; the listed D gene, TRBD2, was not tested against the DNA. TRBV12-1 is an annotated pseudogene. The CDR3 extends over 17 amino acids. Here the CDR3 DNA reads TGTGCCAGCAGCTTTGTACTAGCGGGAGGACAGGAGGAGACCCAGTACTTC. Translating gives CASSFVLAGGQEETQYF.

Only a few counts were recorded for this clone. The rearrangement links TRBV7-3 to TRBJ1-1; 8 bases line up with TRBD1. With 4 bases clipped from V and 5 bases from J, the junction kept 6 bases outside the gene matches. The CDR3 is 14 amino acids. The V gene's germline CDR1 is SGHTA and CDR2 FQGTGA. CDR3 DNA sequence: TGTGCCAGCAGCTGGACAGGGCCTGGAACTGAAGCTTTCTTT. Its translation: CASSWTGPGTEAFF.

This clone was detected once. The chain has TRBV11-2 and TRBJ2-3; maybe TRBD2 (8 bases). The V and J ends lost 4 bases and 6 bases respectively, with 23 bases between them. Germline V gives CDR1 SGHAT, CDR2 FQNNGV. The CDR3 length is 17 residues. DNA of the CDR3: TGTGCCAGCAGCTACCTCGGGACAGCGGGGGTCTTGGATACGCAGTATTTT. As protein: CASSYLGTAGVLDTQYF.

V gene TRBV19 combines with J gene TRBJ1-1; 7 bases agree with TRBD1. The V gene end was trimmed by 4 bases and the J gene end by 2 bases; junction bases not matched to a gene: 4. Germline loops: CDR1 LNHDA, CDR2 SQIVND (reference sequence). This CDR3 is 14 amino acids long. The CDR3 region has the DNA TGTGCCAGTAGTAAGGGGACAGACAACACTGAAGCTTTCTTT. Its translation is CASSKGTDNTEAFF.

The chain carries TRBV10-2 and TRBJ2-1; 8 bases are a match to TRBD2. This CDR3 is 14 amino acids long. V lost 10 bases and J lost 0; bases outside the gene matches: 5. Germline V gives CDR1 WSHSY, CDR2 SAAADI. The CDR3: CAISGTSSYNEQFF. The CDR3 bases are TGCGCCATTTCCGGGACTAGCTCCTACAATGAGCAGTTCTTC.